A selection of T cell receptor beta chains follows, all from one sample in a study of T cell repertoires in cytomegalovirus infection. The antigens these receptors bind are not known. TCRdb independently ran MiXCR on the reads; one entry per CDR3 protein. Altogether some 560,000 distinct CDR3 sequences are present, roughly 42% being singletons, with the ten largest covering 48%. This specimen consisted of cultured PBMCs, obtained from culture after CMV antigen stimulation. The receptors stem from a human donor in good health (CMV status not recorded). Some clones in this sample may be carry-over from other donors' samples. The CDR3 runs from the conserved cysteine through the conserved F or W. The D gene is left open where the match is weak. Where a row states a size, it is once, few, many or the class of an expanded clone; other rows omit it.

D: NA; length: 15; J: TRBJ2-3; size: few; V: TRBV7-8; CDR3: CASSLASRSTDTQYF; DNA: TGTGCCAGCAGCTTAGCGTCCAGAAGCACAGATACGCAGTATTTT
D: NA; length: 13; J: TRBJ1-5; size: NA; V: TRBV7-8; CDR3: CASRYRFDQPQHF; DNA: TGTGCCAGCAGATACAGGTTCGATCAGCCCCAGCATTTT
D: NA; length: 16; J: TRBJ2-7; size: few; V: TRBV27; CDR3: CASCLQGPPVSYEQYF; DNA: TGTGCCAGCTGCTTACAGGGCCCCCCGGTGTCATACGAGCAGTACTTC
D: NA; length: 13; J: TRBJ2-5; size: few; V: TRBV12-3/TRBV12-4; CDR3: CASSFGDGGPQYF; DNA: TGTGCCAGCAGTTTCGGGGACGGCGGCCCCCAGTACTTC
D: TRBD2; length: 17; J: TRBJ2-2; size: few; V: TRBV10-3; CDR3: CAIYPSSGTTNTGELFF; DNA: TGTGCCATCTACCCGTCTAGCGGGACTACAAACACCGGGGAGCTGTTTTTT
D: NA; length: 14; J: TRBJ2-2; size: NA; V: TRBV6-2/TRBV6-3; CDR3: CASSHQGITGELFF; DNA: TGTGCCAGCAGCCATCAGGGGATCACCGGGGAGCTGTTTTTT
D: TRBD2; length: 15; J: TRBJ2-3; size: NA; V: TRBV4-3; CDR3: CASSVRLAGGDTQYF; DNA: TGCGCCAGCAGCGTTCGACTAGCGGGAGGAGATACGCAGTATTTT
D: NA; length: 16; J: TRBJ2-1; size: few; V: TRBV7-8; CDR3: CASSLAMTSSYNEQFF; DNA: TGTGCCAGCAGCTTAGCGATGACTAGCTCCTACAATGAGCAGTTCTTC
D: NA; length: 11; J: TRBJ2-5; size: NA; V: TRBV29-1; CDR3: CSVREMETQYF; DNA: TGCAGCGTCCGTGAGATGGAGACCCAGTACTTC
D: NA; length: 12; J: TRBJ2-1; size: few; V: TRBV12-3/TRBV12-4; CDR3: CASSPVDNEQFF; DNA: TGTGCCAGCAGTCCGGTGGACAATGAGCAGTTCTTC
D: TRBD1; length: 16; J: TRBJ2-3; size: NA; V: TRBV20-1; CDR3: CSARAPGQGAGDTQYF; DNA: TGCAGTGCTAGAGCCCCCGGACAGGGGGCTGGGGATACGCAGTATTTT